This TCR beta chain stems from a study of cytomegalovirus exposure and HLA in healthy donors (dated by TCRdb to about 2017). Regarding the research as a whole: In an earlier analysis of roughly 500 of the donors, approximately 300 Gb of sequence data and 90 million to 120 million unique TCR beta sequences from about 179 million T cells were reported. Roughly 320 gigabases of sequencing data and 70 million to 100 million unique TCR sequences made up an early release that covered several hundred HLA-typed donors. Of the 398 genotyped donors, approximately 81% were placed in the genetic ancestry cluster associated with self-reported Caucasian donors. The study aimed to test whether cataloging public T cell receptors could reveal signatures of past pathogen exposure. The study used immunosequencing to profile the T cell repertoires of several hundred subjects and linked those repertoires to cytomegalovirus serostatus. In addition to the first cohort of several hundred subjects, a separate validation cohort of 120 different subjects was used. The study combined high-throughput TCR immunosequencing, statistical association of individual TCRs with disease status, and machine learning to predict cytomegalovirus infection status. A later analysis re-analyzed previously published TCR beta repertoires from 550 to 700 donors and added high-resolution HLA genotyping to study TCR occurrence patterns. Rather than using new phenotypic data, the later analysis identified candidate immune exposures from TCR beta sequences and from how often those sequences occurred across donors. An earlier analysis of approximately 640 of the donors applied high-throughput TCR beta sequencing to assess whether each TCR beta V gene segment acted as functional or pseudogenic. Alongside the repertoire data, information on donor age, sex, ethnicity and CMV serostatus was compiled. A later genetic analysis used genome-wide SNP genotypes for about three fifths of the 666 donors, treating that subset as a discovery cohort. Every repertoire in the discovery cohort had been generated on one and the same sequencing platform. HLA typing covered class I and class II loci at four-digit resolution. The number of donors typed differed by locus, with about 629-630 for A, B, C, DRB1 and DQB1, around 500 for DQA1, 606 for DPA1, and some 450 for DPB1. Roughly five DR-DQ haplotypes were handled as single units for association and clustering because linkage in the cohort was strong. Among 398 genotyped donors of the cohort, an average of approximately 250,000 unique TCR beta nucleotide sequences were sequenced per donor, around 20% of them non-productive.

Clipping removes 0 bases from V and 8 bases from J, with 2 as the unmatched junction base count. The CDR3 spans 13 residues, from the cysteine through the phenylalanine. The kept DNA is CDR3 alone, 39 bases in frame from the first base. Via the germline V gene, CDR1 is SGHRS and CDR2 YFSETQ. The receptor library was made with the immunoSEQ multiplex PCR assay. For the multiplex PCR, a mixture combining 60 forward primers for TCR Vbeta segments and 13 reverse primers for TCR Jbeta segments was used. The CDR3 region of rearranged TCR beta genes was amplified from genomic DNA by a multiplex PCR assay. On the Illumina HiSeq System, the amplified TCR beta libraries were sequenced as 87-base-pair reads. The paper's data handling went like this. A later analysis tallied tens of millions of unique TCR beta chains across the 666 repertoires, and some 10 million of those chains were shared by two or more donors. To remove PCR and sequencing errors, raw reads were error-corrected and collapsed into unique sequences using a nearest-neighbor algorithm that merged closely related sequences. Alignment of CDR3 sequences to IMGT reference sequences was used to assign V, D and J gene segments. Each retained sequence needed at least a six-nucleotide match to both a V gene segment and a J gene segment. Rearrangements were classified as productive when the CDR3 lacked stop codons and remained in frame with V and J, and all other rearrangements were classified as non-productive. Following IMGT convention, CDR3 was defined as the stretch from the second conserved V-encoded cysteine to the conserved J-encoded phenylalanine. Sequences without an unambiguous match to a single V gene segment were excluded from the earlier analysis of 500 to 700 of the donors. An earlier analysis of 587 of the donors called V segments functional above 56.7% productive rearrangements and segregating when the between-donor standard deviation exceeded 5%. To diagnose cytomegalovirus status from the catalog of TCR beta chain sequences, a statistical classification framework was built. In a later analysis, TCR nucleotide sequences were compared against IMGT/GENE-DB human TR gene sequences so that V and J genes could be assigned. Using the TCRdist pipeline, a later analysis assigned CDR3 sequences along with most-parsimonious VDJ recombination scenarios. In a later analysis, each TCR beta chain was defined by its CDR3 amino acid sequence together with its V-gene family, and reads lacking a unique V-gene family were excluded. As a way to deal with suspected cross-contamination and a sequencing artifact, a later analysis dropped 640 or so nucleotide sequences that were highly shared and had low generation probability. A later analysis calculated a clonal expansion index for each public chain from normalized within-repertoire ranks of inferred template counts. In a later analysis, generation probabilities were computed with a VDJ recombination model fitted to out-of-frame rearrangements, and the resulting probabilities were checked against IGoR. In a later analysis, TCR-TCR, TCR-HLA and TCR-CMV co-occurrence was scored with hypergeometric tests, and a repertoire-size bias correction was applied to TCR pairs. In a later analysis, false discovery rates were estimated by permuting HLA or CMV assignments 20 times. A later analysis grouped co-occurring TCRs with DBSCAN, adding TCRdist sequence similarity when clustering within HLA-allele-positive subsets. Repertoires with fewer than 30,000 or more than 120,000 public chains were left out of co-occurrence clustering, as were five repertoires with anomalous nucleotide sharing. TCRdb carries this immuneACCESS record with in-frame sequences only. Its versions omit some clonotypes, under half of them owing to an unresolved V gene in the studies checked, with the rest unexplained. Clonal size and the V and J genes are those of that table, whereas D and trimming came from the DNA. The sample table contains 150,000 to 200,000 clones; only one count was recorded for roughly three quarters of them. The ten most abundant clones make up 4.5% to 5% of the sample.

Paper-wide results and their limitations: In a later analysis, TCR association rates were found to vary across HLA loci, with the most associated TCRs seen for DRB1 alleles and the fewest for HLA-C alleles. Because some donors lacked HLA typing at each locus, the association tests relied only on the typed subset. Roughly uniform sequencing depth across donors was assumed in presence/absence analyses, although this assumption may not hold. Roughly 17 rarely observed V segments, including chromosome 9 orphons, were excluded from the earlier analysis of approximately 600 of the donors because counts were too low. The cohort was sequenced for TCR beta chains only, and without alpha or paired-chain data the features that could be detected were limited. According to a later analysis, most CMV-associated TCR beta chains appeared to be HLA-restricted, and the HLA associations seemed to be driven largely by CMV exposure. A further reported finding was that TCR beta sequences accurately predicted the HLA-A and HLA-B alleles for most subjects in the first cohort. In a later genetic analysis, a missense DCLRE1C variant was associated with V-gene and J-gene trimming of TCR beta chains, and the association was replicated in an independent cohort. In a later analysis, HLA-associated TCR beta chains were found to be more clonally expanded and to have lower generation probabilities than equally common non-associated chains. An earlier analysis of 587 of the donors showed that most TCR beta V segments appeared in productive rearrangements either about 87% or about 30% of the time, which broadly matched IMGT annotations. A group of highly shared sequence variants was considered likely to be a technical artifact of the sequencing pipeline. Across donors, most TCR sequences were observed very rarely, whereas some public TCRs were present in many individuals. Correlated functional status among segregating V segments might reflect linkage disequilibrium, but an unknown experimental factor could not be ruled out. At a false discovery rate of 0.05, a later analysis linked some 17,000 TCR beta sequences to specific HLA alleles. Strong co-occurrence of HLA alleles, especially DR and DQ, made assigning TCR associations to individual alleles difficult. It was suggested by the authors that the approach could potentially be generalized to other disease states and immunological phenotypes. In vitro tests confirmed that a few of the cytomegalovirus-associated TCR beta chains recognize cytomegalovirus antigens. In both the original and validation cohorts, the classifier was reported to diagnose cytomegalovirus status with high specificity and sensitivity. The study gave a list of some 150 TCR beta chains associated with cytomegalovirus. According to a later analysis, parvovirus B19, influenza, CMV and Epstein-Barr virus appeared linked to several top co-occurrence clusters. According to a later genetic analysis, donors in an Asian-associated ancestry cluster had fewer N-insertions in productive TCRs than the approximately 610-donor mean. The only immune exposure information available for the cohort was CMV serostatus. Some IMGT-functional V segments, including TRBV6-2 and TRBV6-3, could not be told apart with the 87-base-pair reads, so those segments were excluded.

In total, approximately 690 healthy bone marrow donors made up the cohort. At the time of sampling, all cohort members were nominally healthy, though unrecorded immune exposures were likely present. The donor was CMV seropositive and belonged to the group of 250 to 350 seropositive cohort members. A peripheral blood sample was provided by each donor, and peripheral blood mononuclear cells were used for TCR beta sequencing. The Qiagen DNeasy Blood Extraction Kit was used to extract genomic DNA from the blood cell samples. With respect to this clone: It lacks a known antigen. Per-base qualities were not stored, and no clone one base away is much larger.

Sample: PBMCs. The sequence joins TRBV5-1 to TRBJ2-4, and TRBD1 matches 7 of the central bases. The TCR was taken from a young man in good health and CMV-seropositive. CDR3 region: CASSLEQGDIQYF. The DNA is TGCGCCAGCAGCTTGGAGCAGGGGGACATTCAGTACTTC.